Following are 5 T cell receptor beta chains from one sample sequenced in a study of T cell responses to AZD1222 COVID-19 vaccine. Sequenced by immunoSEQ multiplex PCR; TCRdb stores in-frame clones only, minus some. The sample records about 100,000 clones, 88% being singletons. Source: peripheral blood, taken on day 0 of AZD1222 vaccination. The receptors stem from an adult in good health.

In DNA, the CDR3 is TGTGCAAGTCGCTTCCTACAGGGTTGGGTGTTGGGCAATCAGCCCCAGCATTTT. Its translation: CASRFLQGWVLGNQPQHF. The chain employs TRBV12-2 and TRBJ1-5; the D call TRBD1 from the table was never checked on the DNA. TRBV12-2 constitutes a pseudogene. The length of the CDR3 is 18 residues.

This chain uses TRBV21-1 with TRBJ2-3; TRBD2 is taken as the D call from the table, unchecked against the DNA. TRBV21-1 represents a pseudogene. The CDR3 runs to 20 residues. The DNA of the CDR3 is TGTGCCAGCAGCAAAGTAAGGCGGGAGGGCGCCCCGCTTAGCACAGATACGCAGTATTTT. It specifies CASSKVRREGAPLSTDTQYF.

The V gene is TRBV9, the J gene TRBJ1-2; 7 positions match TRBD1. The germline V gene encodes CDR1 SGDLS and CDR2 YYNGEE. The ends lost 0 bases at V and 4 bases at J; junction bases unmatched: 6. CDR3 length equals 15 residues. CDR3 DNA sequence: TGTGCCAGCAGCGTAGGGGGGACAGTGAGCTATGGCTACACCTTC. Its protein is CASSVGGTVSYGYTF.

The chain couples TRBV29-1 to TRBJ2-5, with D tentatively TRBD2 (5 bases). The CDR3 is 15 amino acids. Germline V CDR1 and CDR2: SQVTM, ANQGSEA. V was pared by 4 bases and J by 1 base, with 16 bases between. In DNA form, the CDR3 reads TGCAGCGTTGCTGGCGCAGGCGGAGGCCAAGAGACCCAGTACTTC. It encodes CSVAGAGGGQETQYF.

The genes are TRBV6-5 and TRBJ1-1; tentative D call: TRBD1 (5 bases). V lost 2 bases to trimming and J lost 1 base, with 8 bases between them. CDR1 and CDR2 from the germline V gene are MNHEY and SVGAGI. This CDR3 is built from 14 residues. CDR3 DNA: TGTGCCAGCAGTTACGACGGGGGGAACACTGAAGCTTTCTTT. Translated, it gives CASSYDGGNTEAFF.